The 8 T cell receptor beta chains in this list originate from one sample, sequenced in a study of cytomegalovirus exposure and HLA in healthy donors. It was with 60 Vbeta and 13 Jbeta primers that the PCR ran. Clones were read by immunoSEQ multiplex PCR, and TCRdb kept only the in-frame ones, dropping some. The sample lists approximately 88,000 clones, under 65% occurring once. The sample consisted of PBMCs. The receptors here all came from a man aged 60-69 years in good health and CMV-seronegative.

The V and J genes are TRBV28 and TRBJ1-4, with TRBD1 identical over 8 bases. J was trimmed by 8 bases and V by 4 bases; bases with no gene match: 9. Germline V gene data show CDR1 as MDHEN and CDR2 as SYDVKM. The CDR3 is made up of 15 amino acids. CDR3 region: CASSSLTGVVEKLFF. CDR3 nucleotides: TGTGCCAGCAGTTCCTTGACAGGGGTGGTCGAAAAACTGTTTTTT.

The gene calls are TRBV21-1 and TRBJ2-5; the table calls TRBD2, which could not be checked here. TRBV21-1 is given as a pseudogene. This CDR3 comprises 18 residues. CDR3: CASSKSPITSGSWETQYF. In DNA form, the CDR3 reads TGTGCCAGCAGCAAAAGCCCCATTACTAGCGGGAGTTGGGAGACCCAGTACTTC.

This chain joins TRBV19 and TRBJ1-1; D remains ambiguous. Trimming cost V 6 bases and J 4 bases, with 15 bases left between them. The CDR3 consists of 14 residues. The germline CDR1 and CDR2 sequences are LNHDA and SQIVND (reference sequence). Here the CDR3 DNA reads TGTGCCAGTAGGGAGACTCCATCCCGCACTGAAGCTTTCTTT. It translates to CASRETPSRTEAFF.

This clone has a handful of counts. This sequence joins TRBV7-3 and TRBJ2-1; 7 bases are shared with TRBD1. Losses at the gene ends were 5 bases for V and 7 bases for J; bases not matched to a gene: 2. The CDR3 is 12 amino acids. CDR1 and CDR2 (germline): SGHTA, FQGTGA. CDR3 in amino acids: CASSPGGNEQFF. The CDR3 DNA follows: TGTGCCAGCAGCCCAGGGGGAAATGAGCAGTTCTTC.

The V gene is TRBV2, the J gene TRBJ2-3; D unclear. Germline-derived CDR1 and CDR2 are SNHLY and FYNNEI. V lost 2 bases and J 5 bases, leaving 11 bases between the germline ends. The CDR3 loop spans 14 amino acids. The CDR3 loop reads CASSELPPRDTQYF. CDR3 coding DNA: TGTGCCAGCAGTGAACTCCCGCCGCGAGATACGCAGTATTTT. Variable domain in full (rest from reference TRBV2 and TRBJ2-3): EPEVTQTPSHQVTQMGQEVILRCVPISNHLYFYWYRQILGQKVEFLVSFYNNEISEKSEIFDDQFSVERPDGSNFTLKIRSTKLEDSAMYFCASSELPPRDTQYFGPGTRLTVL.

This sequence joins TRBV5-4 and TRBJ1-1, with D maybe TRBD1 (5 bases). The CDR3 sequence is 14 residues long. The V and J ends lost 4 bases and 0 bases respectively, with 10 bases between them. In germline, CDR1 is SGHNT, CDR2 YYREEE (reference sequence). The CDR3 region has the DNA TGTGCCAGCAGCGAGCAGGGATTGAACACTGAAGCTTTCTTT. It specifies CASSEQGLNTEAFF.

Only one count was recorded for this clone. The V and J genes are TRBV14 and TRBJ1-6, with unresolved D. The germline V and J ends were trimmed by 6 bases and 8 bases, with 11 bases remaining between them. This CDR3 comprises 13 residues. Germline-derived CDR1 and CDR2 are SGHDN and FVKESK. The CDR3 is CASSSNLDSPLHF. In DNA, the CDR3 is TGTGCCAGCAGTTCTAACTTGGATTCACCCCTCCACTTT.

V gene TRBV5-4 combines with J gene TRBJ2-1, with a weak D call TRBD2 (5 bases). Trimming removed 1 base from V and 9 bases from J, with 14 bases in between. Germline lookup yields CDR1 SGHNT and CDR2 YYREEE (reference sequence). CDR3 length: 14 amino acids. The CDR3 spells CASSLSSQLGEQFF. The CDR3 coding sequence is TGTGCCAGCAGCTTGTCTAGCCAACTGGGTGAGCAGTTCTTC.